Reported below is one TCR beta chain. This record comes from a study of shared clonotypes between healthy human individuals. TCRdb keeps only in-frame clones here, not all; method: immunoSEQ multiplex PCR. The sample consists of about 520,000 clones, 70% to 85% of them appearing once. Germline CDR1 is SGHTA and CDR2 is FQGNSA. Trimming pared 2 bases from V and 5 bases from J, leaving 12 bases between. CDR3 length equals 14 residues. The J gene is TRBJ2-5, the V gene TRBV7-2; D perhaps matches TRBD1 (5 bases). Specimen: PBMCs. The clonotype was recovered from a woman in her 40s in good health. Some clones in this sample may be carry-over from other donors' samples. The CDR3 nucleotides read TGTGCCAGCAGCTTATTGGGGCTGCGGGAGACCCAGTACTTC. Its protein is CASSLLGLRETQYF.